The 24 T cell receptor beta chains below all came from one sample that was sequenced in a study of cytomegalovirus exposure and HLA in healthy donors listed by TCRdb under 2017. The library was prepared using the immunoSEQ multiplex PCR assay. For the multiplex PCR, a mixture combining 60 forward primers for TCR Vbeta segments and 13 reverse primers for TCR Jbeta segments was used. Imported from immuneACCESS, the table was reduced by TCRdb to in-frame sequences with V and J called. These copies leave out some clones; in studies compared against another copy, an unresolved V gene accounts for under half, and the cause of the remainder is not known. This sample comprises 200,000 or so clones, around 80% of them detected only once. Over 5.5% of the sample comes from the top ten. Sequenced sample: PBMCs. These TCRs come from a man aged 40-55 years in good health and CMV-seropositive.

V and J are TRBV7-2 and TRBJ1-2; TRBD1 aligns across 10 bases. The trim removed 1 base at V and 4 bases at J, leaving 0 bases unmatched. The CDR3 has 14 residues. Germline-derived CDR1 and CDR2 are SGHTA and FQGNSA. CDR3 bases: TGTGCCAGCAGCTTAGGGGACAGGGGCTATGGCTACACCTTC. It encodes CASSLGDRGYGYTF.

DNA of the CDR3: TGTGCCAGCAGCCCGGGGTACGAAAACACTGAAGCTTTCTTT. It codes for CASSPGYENTEAFF. The chain combines TRBV7-8 with TRBJ1-1; D uncertain. Germline loops: CDR1 SGHVS, CDR2 FQNEAQ. The CDR3 has 14 residues. Trimming removed 5 bases at V and 2 bases at J, with 12 bases between.

This clone appeared once. V gene TRBV6-1 combines with J gene TRBJ1-5; D is possibly TRBD1 (6 bases). Trimming stripped 6 bases from V and 0 bases from J, with 12 bases between. Germline-derived CDR1 and CDR2 are MNHNS and SASEGT. The CDR3 spans 15 residues. CDR3 amino acids: CASRPSGDSNQPQHF. Here the CDR3 DNA reads TGTGCCAGCAGACCATCAGGGGATAGCAATCAGCCCCAGCATTTT.

The rearrangement joins TRBV4-3 to TRBJ1-1; D not resolved. CDR1 and CDR2 from the germline V gene are LGHNA and YSLEER. The V gene lost 1 base and the J gene lost 6 bases, with 9 bases spanning the gap. This CDR3 contains 13 residues. The CDR3 is CASSQALGAEAFF. Written as DNA, the CDR3 is TGCGCCAGCAGCCAAGCCTTGGGAGCTGAAGCTTTCTTT.

The chain recombines TRBV19 with TRBJ1-5, with 9 bases fitting TRBD1. Trimming at V came to 5 bases and at J to 4 bases, leaving 9 bases not matched to a gene. Germline V gives CDR1 LNHDA, CDR2 SQIVND (reference sequence). This CDR3 is 16 amino acids long. CDR3 sequence (DNA): TGTGCCAGTAGTCCGACGGGACAGGGAAGAAATCAGCCCCAGCATTTT. Translating it yields CASSPTGQGRNQPQHF.

The chain is built from TRBV10-2 and TRBJ1-5, with 10 bases aligning to TRBD1. V gave up 4 bases and J gave up 1 base; unmatched junction bases: 4. Germline loops: CDR1 WSHSY, CDR2 SAAADI. The CDR3 is made up of 16 amino acids. The CDR3 is CASSGSGQGSNQPQHF. DNA for the CDR3: TGCGCCAGCAGTGGCTCGGGACAGGGGAGCAATCAGCCCCAGCATTTT.

Of note for this clone: One end of the junction varies from germline; a read error may be responsible. The J gene is TRBJ2-1, the V gene TRBV7-9; D gene ambiguous. CDR3 length: 10 amino acids. CDR1 and CDR2 from the germline V gene are SEHNR and FQNEAQ (reference sequence). The CDR3 protein is CSSSLSEQFF. The DNA for the CDR3 is TGTTCCAGCAGCTTAAGCGAGCAGTTCTTC.

The chain joins TRBV19 to TRBJ1-5; D not certain. The V end lost 10 bases, the J end lost 0 bases, and 16 bases lay between the germline ends. The length of the CDR3 is 15 residues. The germline V gene has CDR1 LNHDA and CDR2 SQIVND (reference sequence). The CDR3 DNA is TGTGCCACCTCCCCCGGCCCAGGTAGCAATCAGCCCCAGCATTTT. Protein sequence: CATSPGPGSNQPQHF.

The V gene is TRBV10-3, the J gene TRBJ1-3, with TRBD1 matching 11 bases. Germline CDR1 ENHRY, CDR2 SYGVKD. V lost 2 bases, J lost 8 bases, and 2 bases stayed unmatched. The CDR3 covers 14 residues. CDR3 DNA sequence: TGTGCCATCAGTGAGGGACAGGGGGCTTACACCATATATTTT. Translation gives CAISEGQGAYTIYF.

The V gene is TRBV28, the J gene TRBJ1-1; D is perhaps TRBD1 (6 bases). Germline CDR1 reads MDHEN; CDR2 reads SYDVKM. The CDR3 covers 13 residues. Trimming took 10 bases from V and 1 from J, leaving 13 bases between them. The CDR3 is CATTTGWNTEAFF. The CDR3 region has the DNA TGTGCCACCACGACAGGATGGAACACTGAAGCTTTCTTT.

The chain carries TRBV18 and TRBJ2-7, with 10 bases lining up with TRBD1. V lost 3 bases to trimming and J lost 3 bases; unmatched junction nucleotides: 2. Looked up from germline, CDR1 is KGHSH and CDR2 is LQKENI. The CDR3 spans 14 residues. The CDR3 is CASSPDRGLYEQYF. As DNA, the CDR3 is TGTGCCAGCTCACCCGACAGGGGGCTCTACGAGCAGTACTTC.

The gene calls are TRBV6-4 and TRBJ1-5; D is perhaps TRBD1 (5 bases). V was clipped by 6 bases and J by 5 bases, with 11 bases between them. Per the germline V gene, CDR1 is MRHNA and CDR2 is SNTAGT. The CDR3 loop spans 13 amino acids. For the CDR3, the DNA is TGTGCCAGCAGCCCCAGGGAGGATCAGCCCCAGCATTTT. This codes for CASSPREDQPQHF.

This chain connects TRBV7-3 to TRBJ2-5, with a tentative D call TRBD1 (6 bases). Germline assignment: CDR1 SGHTA and CDR2 FQGTGA. The CDR3 is made up of 15 amino acids. Trimming left V 0 bases short and J 4 bases short, with 12 bases between. As DNA, the CDR3 is TGTGCCAGCAGCTTAACAGGGACAACGGGAGAGACCCAGTACTTC. It translates to CASSLTGTTGETQYF.

This chain uses TRBV4-3 with TRBJ2-7; maybe TRBD1 (6 bases). The CDR3 is made up of 15 amino acids. The germline V and J ends were trimmed by 1 base and 4 bases, with 14 bases remaining between them. From germline, CDR1 is LGHNA and CDR2 YSLEER. The CDR3 DNA follows: TGCGCCAGCAGCCAAGTGACAGGTCTGGGGTACGAGCAGTACTTC. It is translated as CASSQVTGLGYEQYF.

For this clone: The identical CDR3 is also encoded by other nucleotide sequences in the sample. The chain links TRBV15 to TRBJ2-7; tentatively, D is TRBD1 (6 bases). Germline V gene sequence: CDR1 LNHNV, CDR2 YYDKDF (reference sequence). The CDR3 consists of 14 residues. V dropped 0 bases and J dropped 6 bases, with 12 bases sitting between them. The CDR3 loop is CATSRDGTGREQYF. CDR3 bases: TGTGCCACCAGCAGAGATGGAACAGGGCGCGAGCAGTACTTC.

This clone has only a few counts. This chain uses TRBV7-9 with TRBJ2-3; no clear D gene. Germline lookup yields CDR1 SEHNR and CDR2 FQNEAQ (reference sequence). The CDR3 covers 17 residues. V gave up 0 bases and J gave up 0 bases, with 13 bases separating them. The CDR3 coding sequence is TGTGCCAGCAGCTTAGCGTCGAGCGACCGTAGCACAGATACGCAGTATTTT. Translating gives CASSLASSDRSTDTQYF.

This clone occurred a few times. This CDR3 is CASSLTSGGAYEQFF. CDR3 coding DNA: TGTGCCAGCAGCCTTACTAGCGGGGGGGCCTATGAGCAGTTCTTC. The V gene is TRBV6-5, the J gene TRBJ2-1, with 13 bases identical to TRBD2. The CDR3 has 15 residues. V shed 6 bases, J shed 8 bases, and the junction held 7 bases outside the gene matches. Looked up from germline, CDR1 is MNHEY and CDR2 is SVGAGI.

The CDR3: CASSEAGGSTDTQYF. CDR3 DNA sequence: TGTGCCAGCAGCGAAGCGGGGGGGTCCACAGATACGCAGTATTTT. The chain is built from TRBV9 and TRBJ2-3; 10 nucleotides agree with TRBD2. CDR1 is SGDLS, CDR2 YYNGEE, per germline. The CDR3 has 15 residues. V lost 3 bases, J lost 2 bases, and 3 bases stayed unmatched.

This clone was counted only a few times. The chain uses TRBV4-1 and TRBJ2-3, with 7 positions matching TRBD2. Trimming at V came to 5 bases and at J to 3 bases, leaving 8 bases not matched to a gene. This CDR3 has 15 residues. Germline V lookup: CDR1 MGHRA, CDR2 YSYEKL. This CDR3 reads CASSGVGGGTDTQYF. In DNA form, the CDR3 reads TGCGCCAGCAGCGGGGTTGGGGGGGGAACAGATACGCAGTATTTT.

This clone has a handful of counts. This sequence joins TRBV7-3 and TRBJ2-3; D is possibly TRBD2 (5 bases). This CDR3 contains 14 residues. V was shortened by 5 bases and J by 2 bases, with 11 bases between the two germline ends. CDR1 and CDR2 (germline): SGHTA, FQGTGA. CDR3 amino acids: CASSPRRLTDTQYF. The CDR3 DNA reads as TGTGCCAGCAGCCCAAGGAGGCTCACAGATACGCAGTATTTT.

The chain employs TRBV5-6 and TRBJ1-2; a weak D match, TRBD1 (6 bases). Germline CDR1 and CDR2: SGHDT and YYEEEE. Trimming took off 3 bases at V and 1 base at J, with 7 bases between the two ends. The CDR3 contains 13 residues. For the CDR3, the DNA is TGTGCCAGCAGCTCGGGACATAACTATGGCTACACCTTC. Translating it yields CASSSGHNYGYTF.

This clone was found once. This chain uses TRBV11-3 with TRBJ1-2, with D uncertain. CDR3 size: 16 residues. In germline, CDR1 is SGHNT, CDR2 YENEEA. V shed 5 bases and J shed 4 bases, with 20 bases lying between them. CDR3 region: CASSTTVGRKTYGYTF. In DNA form, the CDR3 reads TGTGCCAGCAGCACCACAGTCGGGAGAAAGACCTATGGCTACACCTTC. The complete variable domain, with remaining parts taken from reference TRBV11-3 and TRBJ1-2, reads EAGVVQSPRYKIIEKKQPVAFWCNPISGHNTLYWYLQNLGQGPELLIRYENEEAVDDSQLPKDRFSAERLKGVDSTLKIQPAELGDSAVYLCASSTTVGRKTYGYTFGSGTRLTVV.

The chain is built from TRBV18 and TRBJ2-7; D is unclear. CDR3 length: 14 residues. V was clipped by 1 base and J by 5 bases, with 12 bases between them. CDR1 and CDR2 from the germline V gene are KGHSH and LQKENI. CDR3 amino acids: CASSPLPSRNEQYF. CDR3 DNA sequence: TGTGCCAGCTCACCACTCCCTAGTAGGAACGAGCAGTACTTC.

V and J are TRBV30 and TRBJ1-5, with 8 bases lining up with TRBD1. The length of the CDR3 is 14 residues. The germline CDR1 and CDR2 sequences are GTSNPN and SVGIG (reference sequence). The V gene end was trimmed by 2 bases and the J gene end by 7 bases; junction bases not matched to a gene: 7. CDR3 nucleotides: TGTGCCTGGAGTCGGACAGGGAGCGGGCAGCCCCAGCATTTT. This codes for CAWSRTGSGQPQHF. Using reference TRBV30 and TRBJ1-5 for the parts outside the CDR3, the full variable domain is SQTIHQWPATLVQPVGSPLSLECTVEGTSNPNLYWYRQAAGRGLQLLFYSVGIGQISSEVPQNLSASRPQDRQFILSSKKLLLSDSGFYLCAWSRTGSGQPQHFGDGTRLSIL.